The 23 T cell receptor beta chains reported below all come from one sample, sequenced in a study of T cell changes during pregnancy in multiple sclerosis. Sequenced by immunoSEQ multiplex PCR; TCRdb stores in-frame clones only, minus some. The repertoire consists of more than 20,000 clones, with 90% to 95% occurring once and the leading ten covering 6.5% to 8%. The sequenced sample was CD8+ T cells from peripheral blood mononuclear cells, obtained in the third trimester of pregnancy. Receptors were obtained from a female donor with multiple sclerosis, enrolled in a pregnancy study.

In its sample, this clone ranks as medium-sized (0.01 to 0.1%). The chain links TRBV9 to TRBJ2-1, with D perhaps TRBD1 (5 bases). There are 14 residues in the CDR3. Trimming took off 0 bases at V and 9 bases at J, with 13 bases between the two ends. Germline V lookup: CDR1 SGDLS, CDR2 YYNGEE. This CDR3 is CASSVAYQGGEQFF. CDR3 in DNA: TGTGCCAGCAGCGTAGCTTACCAGGGCGGTGAGCAGTTCTTC.

V usage is TRBV7-3 and J usage is TRBJ2-7, with 10 bases that match TRBD1. This CDR3 has 15 residues. Germline assignment: CDR1 SGHTA and CDR2 FQGTGA. Trimming removed 5 bases from V and 3 bases from J; junction bases left unmatched: 7. The DNA for the CDR3 is TGTGCCAGCAGCCAGGAAGGGGACAGGGGCTACGAGCAGTACTTC. Amino acids: CASSQEGDRGYEQYF.

This chain's CDR3 is CALWGTSAYNEQFF. CDR3 DNA sequence: TGTGCCCTGTGGGGGACTAGCGCCTACAATGAGCAGTTCTTC. This chain uses TRBV30 with TRBJ2-1; 10 bases are a match to TRBD2. V was clipped by 8 bases and J by 2 bases; unmatched bases: 6. This CDR3 is built from 14 residues. Germline CDR1 is GTSNPN and CDR2 is SVGIG (reference sequence).

The chain recombines TRBV23-1 with TRBJ1-5, with D possibly matching TRBD1 (6 bases). TRBV23-1 is assigned to the ORF class and has an uncertain function. This CDR3 is built from 17 residues. Trimming left V 6 bases short and J 9 bases short, with 27 bases between. The CDR3 sequence: CASRPSGLGQGIWPQHF. For the CDR3, the DNA is TGCGCCAGCAGACCCTCCGGTTTGGGGCAGGGGATTTGGCCCCAGCATTTT.

This clone has only a few counts. This chain uses TRBV19 with TRBJ1-5; tentative D call: TRBD1 (5 bases). This CDR3 region has 15 residues. Trimming pared 5 bases from V and 8 bases from J, leaving 19 bases between. The germline V gene encodes CDR1 LNHDA and CDR2 SQIVND (reference sequence). CDR3 in amino acids: CASSQSGFLREPQHF. As DNA, the CDR3 is TGTGCCAGTAGTCAGTCAGGGTTCCTCAGGGAGCCCCAGCATTTT.

This chain joins TRBV2 and TRBJ2-7, with 14 bases aligning to TRBD2. This CDR3 spans 15 amino acids. Germline assignment: CDR1 SNHLY and CDR2 FYNNEI. Unmatched junction bases numbered 7, after V lost 6 bases and J lost 6 bases. This CDR3 reads CASSTTSGRAGEQYF. DNA for the CDR3: TGTGCCAGCAGCACGACTAGCGGGAGGGCCGGCGAGCAGTACTTC.

The rearrangement links TRBV5-1 to TRBJ1-1; unclear D gene. Germline CDR1 is SGHRS and CDR2 is YFSETQ. The length of the CDR3 is 13 residues. Trimming removed 4 bases at V and 4 bases at J, with 11 bases between. This CDR3 reads CASSQTPGTEAFF. The CDR3 nucleotides are TGCGCCAGCAGCCAAACCCCGGGCACTGAAGCTTTCTTT.

This sequence joins TRBV5-1 and TRBJ2-7; 10 nucleotides agree with TRBD1. CDR3 length: 15 amino acids. CDR1 and CDR2 (germline): SGHRS, YFSETQ. With 3 bases clipped from V and 2 bases from J, the junction kept 5 bases outside the gene matches. CDR3 sequence reads: CASSSPGQGTYEQYF. CDR3 sequence (DNA): TGCGCCAGCAGCTCGCCGGGACAGGGGACCTACGAGCAGTACTTC.

The J gene is TRBJ2-7, the V gene TRBV18; TRBD2 might be the D (6 bases). V shed 2 bases and J shed 1 base, with 9 bases lying between them. Looked up from germline, CDR1 is KGHSH and CDR2 is LQKENI. The CDR3 has 14 amino acids. The CDR3 reads CASSPGGSSYEQYF. In DNA, the CDR3 is TGTGCCAGCTCACCAGGAGGGTCATCCTACGAGCAGTACTTC.

This chain connects TRBV9 to TRBJ2-3; tentative D call: TRBD1 (6 bases). V was shortened by 0 bases and J by 2 bases, with 10 bases between the two germline ends. The CDR3 covers 15 residues. The germline CDR1 and CDR2 sequences are SGDLS and YYNGEE. CDR3 residues: CASSVEQGPTDTQYF. The CDR3 nucleotides are TGTGCCAGCAGCGTAGAACAGGGCCCCACAGATACGCAGTATTTT.

This clone was recorded only once. The chain is built from TRBV27 and TRBJ2-7, with unresolved D. This CDR3 has 12 residues. Deletions cut 6 bases from V and 1 base from J, with 7 bases between. Germline loops: CDR1 MNHEY, CDR2 SMNVEV (reference sequence). The CDR3 loop reads CASSPGSYEQYF. CDR3 coding DNA: TGTGCCAGCAGCCCCGGTTCCTACGAGCAGTACTTC.

The rearrangement links TRBV4-3 to TRBJ1-1; D might be TRBD1 (6 bases). V was cut by 0 bases and J by 1 base, with 9 bases left in between. This CDR3 is 15 amino acids long. CDR1 is LGHNA, CDR2 YSLEER, per germline. The CDR3 region is CASSQDLTGNTEAFF. The CDR3 DNA sequence: TGCGCCAGCAGCCAAGACTTGACAGGGAACACTGAAGCTTTCTTT.

The chain employs TRBV6-6 and TRBJ1-5, with a possible D match to TRBD1 (5 bases). The CDR3 is 15 residues long. V gave up 10 bases and J gave up 0 bases, with 16 bases separating them. From germline, CDR1 is MNHNY and CDR2 SVGAGI (reference sequence). The CDR3 loop is CATHVGPYSNQPQHF. CDR3 DNA: TGTGCCACCCACGTGGGGCCTTATAGCAATCAGCCCCAGCATTTT.

This clone is categorized as medium-sized (0.01 to 0.1%). The DNA of the CDR3 is TGCAGCGTCGGCCACATACCCGTCTTTGGATCCCAGGCTTATGGCTACACCTTC. Translation gives CSVGHIPVFGSQAYGYTF. J is TRBJ1-2 and V is TRBV29-1; D is uncertain. The CDR3 totals 18 residues. Trimming pared 6 bases from V and 5 bases from J, leaving 31 bases between. Germline CDR1 SQVTM, CDR2 ANQGSEA.

This chain links TRBV19 with TRBJ1-1; unclear D gene. The germline V and J ends were trimmed by 3 bases and 1 base, with 3 bases remaining between them. The CDR3 totals 12 residues. The V gene's germline CDR1 is LNHDA and CDR2 SQIVND (reference sequence). CDR3: CASSIGNTEAFF. In nucleotides, the CDR3 is TGTGCCAGTAGTATCGGGAACACTGAAGCTTTCTTT. The full variable domain, with the rest looked up from reference TRBV19 and TRBJ1-1, is DGGITQSPKYLFRKEGQNVTLSCEQNLNHDAMYWYRQDPGQGLRLIYYSQIVNDFQKGDIAEGYSVSREKKESFPLTVTSAQKNPTAFYLCASSIGNTEAFFGQGTRLTVV.

The chain carries TRBV28 and TRBJ2-3; D is perhaps TRBD1 (6 bases). CDR3 length: 16 amino acids. Germline V gives CDR1 MDHEN, CDR2 SYDVKM. V was clipped by 6 bases and J by 2 bases, with 18 bases between them. The CDR3: CASSLDSFYSTDTQYF. CDR3 in DNA: TGTGCCAGCAGCCTGGACAGTTTTTATTCCACAGATACGCAGTATTTT.

The CDR3 sequence: CASAAGGGEAGELFF. The CDR3, as DNA: TGTGCCAGTGCCGCGGGCGGGGGAGAAGCCGGGGAGCTGTTTTTT. The V gene is TRBV9, the J gene TRBJ2-2, with 7 bases that match TRBD2. Unmatched junction bases numbered 13, after V lost 8 bases and J lost 6 bases. Germline lookup yields CDR1 SGDLS and CDR2 YYNGEE. The CDR3 is 15 amino acids.

The chain is built from TRBV18 and TRBJ2-1; TRBD2 matches at 10 bases. Germline-derived CDR1 and CDR2 are KGHSH and LQKENI. The CDR3 length is 16 residues. V shed 2 bases and J 3 bases; nucleotides not matched to a gene: 4. CDR3 sequence reads: CASSPTSGRDYNEQFF. CDR3 coding DNA: TGTGCCAGCTCACCAACCAGCGGGAGGGACTACAATGAGCAGTTCTTC. The entire variable domain, with the rest obtained from reference TRBV18 and TRBJ2-1, is as follows: NAGVMQNPRHLVRRRGQEARLRCSPMKGHSHVYWYRQLPEEGLKFMVYLQKENIIDESGMPKERFSAEFPKEGPSILRIQQVVRGDSAAYFCASSPTSGRDYNEQFFGPGTRLTVL.

The chain links TRBV28 to TRBJ2-1, with D perhaps matching TRBD1 (5 bases). This CDR3 comprises 15 residues. The V end was cut by 10 bases, the J end by 4 bases, with 20 bases between. Germline-derived CDR1 and CDR2 are MDHEN and SYDVKM. CDR3 loop: CATNTLDSPYNEQFF. In DNA, the CDR3 is TGTGCCACCAACACCCTAGACAGTCCTTACAATGAGCAGTTCTTC.

The genes are TRBV27 and TRBJ2-5; 8 bases are shared with TRBD1. From germline, CDR1 is MNHEY and CDR2 SMNVEV (reference sequence). The trim removed 8 bases at V and 1 base at J, leaving 6 bases unmatched. This CDR3 is 14 amino acids long. The CDR3 DNA reads as TGTGCCAGCTGGAAGGGACAGGCCCAAGAGACCCAGTACTTC. It encodes CASWKGQAQETQYF.

The chain combines TRBV10-1 with TRBJ1-5; D not certain. With 3 bases removed from V and 1 base from J, the gap between germline ends came to 13 bases. CDR1 and CDR2 from the germline V gene are WNHNN and SYGVQD (reference sequence). CDR3 length: 16 amino acids. The CDR3 DNA reads as TGCGCCAGCAGTGAATTAGATCGGGAAAGCAATCAGCCCCAGCATTTT. It specifies CASSELDRESNQPQHF.

In this sample, this clone turned up once. The genes are TRBV6-5 and TRBJ2-5; 9 bases fit TRBD2. Germline V gives CDR1 MNHEY, CDR2 SVGAGI. CDR3 length equals 12 residues. With V trimmed by 11 bases and J by 1 base, 2 bases remained unmatched. CDR3 bases: TGTGCCTGCGGGGGGGGCCAAGAGACCCAGTACTTC. Translating it yields CACGGGQETQYF.

The chain has TRBV28 and TRBJ2-5; perhaps TRBD2 as D (6 bases). With the DNA end fitting TRBJ2-7 better, the J assignment may be wrong. CDR1 MDHEN and CDR2 SYDVKM come from the germline V gene. This CDR3 is 15 amino acids long. CDR3 bases: TGTGCCAGCAGTCCGATACGGGGGTTAGTTTACGAGCAGTACTTC. This gives the protein CASSPIRGLVYEQYF.